One and the same sample provided the 25 T cell receptor beta chains below, sequenced in a study of T cell repertoires in cytomegalovirus infection. TCRdb reanalysed the reads using MiXCR and keeps one entry per CDR3 protein. The sample includes approximately 590,000 distinct CDR3 sequences, over 35% of them seen just once. Their target antigens are unknown. The material sequenced was cultured PBMCs, taken from culture after CMV antigen stimulation. The receptors derive from a human donor in good health (CMV status not recorded). Some clones in this sample may be carry-over from other donors' samples.

This chain joins TRBV6-5 and TRBJ1-2; TRBD1 might be the D (5 bases). The V end lost 10 bases, the J end lost 2 bases, and 14 bases lay between the germline ends. The length of the CDR3 is 13 residues. Germline loops: CDR1 MNHEY, CDR2 SVGAGI. CDR3 sequence: CATAGGGNYGYTF. CDR3 coding DNA: TGTGCCACCGCGGGGGGTGGAAACTATGGCTACACCTTC.

This clonotype has more than one count but fewer than ten. The V gene is TRBV20-1, the J gene TRBJ1-1, with TRBD1 as a possible D gene (6 bases). Looked up from germline, CDR1 is DFQATT and CDR2 is SNEGSKA (reference sequence). V gave up 0 bases and J gave up 1 base, with 6 bases separating them. The CDR3 contains 13 residues. DNA of the CDR3: TGCAGTGCTAGAGACAGGGGGAACACTGAAGCTTTCTTT. This translates into CSARDRGNTEAFF.

In its sample, this clonotype was seen a few times. This chain joins TRBV19 and TRBJ2-5; TRBD1 is a possible D gene (6 bases). V lost 1 base and J lost 6, with 21 bases in between. This CDR3 spans 17 amino acids. CDR1 and CDR2 from the germline V gene are LNHDA and SQIVND (reference sequence). For the CDR3, the DNA is TGTGCCAGTAGTATAGTTTGGCAGGGGCCGATGAGAAAGACCCAGTACTTC. Translation gives CASSIVWQGPMRKTQYF.

In this sample, this clonotype turned up a few times. The chain joins TRBV4-3 to TRBJ2-7; maybe TRBD2 (6 bases). The CDR3 has 15 residues. Deletions cut 4 bases from V and 2 bases from J, with 15 bases between. The germline gives CDR1 LGHNA, CDR2 YSLEER. The CDR3 region has the DNA TGCGCCAGCAGCCTAGGACTGGGACTCGCCTACGAGCAGTACTTC. Translated, it gives CASSLGLGLAYEQYF.

The sample holds one count of this clonotype. The chain joins TRBV5-4 to TRBJ2-3; D is unclear. In germline, CDR1 is SGHNT, CDR2 YYREEE (reference sequence). The CDR3 runs 14 residues. Trimming shortened V by 4 bases and J by 5 bases, and 14 bases separated the two germline ends. CDR3 DNA sequence: TGTGCCAGCAGCCGTCGGCCGAGAGAAGATACGCAGTATTTT. This codes for CASSRRPREDTQYF.

The chain uses TRBV28 and TRBJ1-1; a possible D gene is TRBD1 (5 bases). CDR1 is MDHEN, CDR2 SYDVKM, per germline. The CDR3 sequence is 13 residues long. Trimming took 7 bases from V and 6 from J, leaving 15 bases between them. CDR3 DNA sequence: TGTGCCAGCACCCCGGGGCCGCGTCCTGAAGCTTTCTTT. Protein product: CASTPGPRPEAFF.

V gene TRBV28 combines with J gene TRBJ1-1; possibly TRBD1 for D (6 bases). CDR1 and CDR2 from the germline V gene are MDHEN and SYDVKM. Trimming took off 4 bases at V and 10 bases at J, with 13 bases between the two ends. The CDR3 is 12 residues long. CDR3 in DNA: TGTGCCAGCAGTTCACGCGAGGGGGGAGCTTTCTTT. As protein: CASSSREGGAFF.

This clonotype was counted a few times. The chain links TRBV12-3 or TRBV12-4 to TRBJ2-3; D is possibly TRBD2 (6 bases). The V end was cut by 8 bases, the J end by 5 bases, with 35 bases between. The CDR3 is 20 amino acids. For the CDR3, the DNA is TGTGCCAGCGCCCTAATGAGGAGGGGCACGCGAGCTGAAGAGGAAGATACGCAGTATTTT. Translation: CASALMRRGTRAEEEDTQYF.

The V gene is TRBV19, the J gene TRBJ1-5; TRBD1 matches at 7 bases. Germline values: CDR1 LNHDA, CDR2 SQIVND (reference sequence). Unmatched junction bases numbered 7, after V lost 6 bases and J lost 2 bases. This CDR3 comprises 15 residues. The CDR3 reads CASSQTDRGNQPQHF. CDR3 bases: TGTGCCAGTAGCCAAACAGACAGGGGCAATCAGCCCCAGCATTTT.

The rearrangement links TRBV11-3 to TRBJ2-1; tentative D call: TRBD2 (6 bases). V was clipped by 6 bases and J by 1 base, with 16 bases between them. Germline-derived CDR1 and CDR2 are SGHNT and YENEEA. The CDR3 runs to 16 residues. In DNA, the CDR3 is TGTGCCAGCAGTTTCAACGGGGGAGAGTCCTACAATGAGCAGTTCTTC. Translating it yields CASSFNGGESYNEQFF.

This clonotype was recorded a few times. The genes are TRBV7-8 and TRBJ1-4, with TRBD1 matching over 7 bases. The CDR3 sequence is 16 residues long. From germline, CDR1 is SGHVS and CDR2 FQNEAQ. J gave up 7 bases and V 7 bases, and 15 bases lay outside the gene matches. The CDR3 reads CASTRKGARYGEKLFF. CDR3 nucleotides: TGTGCCAGCACCCGAAAGGGGGCGCGTTACGGTGAAAAACTGTTTTTT.

This clonotype was counted between two and nine times. The chain employs TRBV7-2 and TRBJ2-2; no clear D gene. Germline lookup yields CDR1 SGHTA and CDR2 FQGNSA. This CDR3 has 13 residues. V lost 6 bases, J lost 6 bases, and 11 bases lay in between. The CDR3, as DNA: TGTGCCAGCAGTTGGGATCGATCCGGGGAGCTGTTTTTT. Encoded protein: CASSWDRSGELFF.

This chain links TRBV19 with TRBJ2-5, with TRBD2 identical over 9 bases. V trimming: 3 bases; J trimming: 5 bases; junction bases outside the gene matches: 7. The germline V gene has CDR1 LNHDA and CDR2 SQIVND (reference sequence). CDR3 size: 15 residues. The CDR3 DNA is TGTGCCAGTAGTATCCGACGCAGCGGGAGGGAGACCCAGTACTTC. This sequence encodes CASSIRRSGRETQYF.

The chain employs TRBV3-1 and TRBJ1-5; D is unclear. The CDR3 contains 13 residues. CDR1 is LGHDT and CDR2 is YNNKEL in the germline V gene (reference sequence). The V end was cut by 4 bases, the J end by 3 bases, with 7 bases between. In DNA form, the CDR3 reads TGTGCCAGCAGCCTGCAGAACAATCAGCCCCAGCATTTT. It encodes CASSLQNNQPQHF.

This clonotype was observed many times. This sequence joins TRBV7-2 and TRBJ2-7; 8 bases agree with TRBD1. Germline-derived CDR1 and CDR2 are SGHTA and FQGNSA. There are 15 residues in the CDR3. The V segment lost 5 bases and the J segment 4 bases; nucleotides outside the gene matches: 10. This CDR3 is CASSPTGAYLYEQYF. The CDR3 nucleotides are TGTGCCAGCAGCCCGACAGGGGCTTATTTGTACGAGCAGTACTTC.

The chain has TRBV7-9 and TRBJ2-7; the D gene could be TRBD1 or TRBD2 (5 bases each). Germline V gene lookup returns CDR1 SEHNR and CDR2 FQNEAQ (reference sequence). CDR3 length: 15 amino acids. The V end was cut by 1 base, the J end by 4 bases, with 14 bases between. The CDR3 DNA follows: TGTGCCAGCAGCTTAGATTCGGGGACCAGGTACGAGCAGTACTTC. Its translation: CASSLDSGTRYEQYF.

This clonotype has just one count. CDR3 bases: TGTGCCAGCAGCCAAGGTGTTTTAGGTGGCGGGCAAGAGACCCAGTACTTC. It codes for CASSQGVLGGGQETQYF. The genes are TRBV4-2 and TRBJ2-5; D possibly corresponds to TRBD2 (5 bases). This CDR3 has 17 residues. CDR1 and CDR2 (germline): LGHNA, YNFKEQ. Deletions cut 1 base from V and 2 bases from J, with 17 bases between.

CDR3 sequence: CASSQGGLSYGYTF. The DNA of the CDR3 is TGTGCCAGCAGCCAAGGGGGTCTGTCCTATGGCTACACCTTC. V usage is TRBV14 and J usage is TRBJ1-2; D is unresolved. Between the trimmed V and J ends, which lost 1 base and 4 bases, there was a span of 10 bases. The germline V gene encodes CDR1 SGHDN and CDR2 FVKESK. The CDR3 has 14 amino acids.

The chain employs TRBV6-1 and TRBJ2-7; 8 bases are shared with TRBD1. Germline values: CDR1 MNHNS, CDR2 SASEGT. The CDR3 is 14 residues long. V lost 1 base and J lost 2; bases outside the gene matches: 1. The CDR3 reads CASSEGRGPYEQYF. The CDR3 DNA reads as TGTGCCAGCAGTGAAGGCAGGGGGCCCTACGAGCAGTACTTC.

The V call is TRBV7-2, the J call TRBJ1-5; the D is unclear. V gave up 1 base and J gave up 5 bases, with 9 bases separating them. CDR3 size: 14 residues. Germline V CDR1 and CDR2: SGHTA, FQGNSA. The CDR3 sequence is CASSLGGTYQPQHF. Here the CDR3 DNA reads TGTGCCAGCAGCTTAGGAGGAACTTATCAGCCCCAGCATTTT.

This sequence joins TRBV5-1 and TRBJ2-7, with TRBD2 matching over 9 bases. The V gene's germline CDR1 is SGHRS and CDR2 YFSETQ. V dropped 4 bases and J dropped 3; count of bases not matched to a gene: 5. The CDR3 sequence is 14 residues long. This CDR3 is CASSLTSGYYEQYF. CDR3 DNA sequence: TGCGCCAGCAGCCTGACTAGCGGTTACTACGAGCAGTACTTC.

V usage is TRBV6-6 and J usage is TRBJ2-1; weak D call: TRBD2 (6 bases). Trimming removed 4 bases at V and 5 bases at J, with 18 bases between. The CDR3 contains 16 residues. Germline V lookup: CDR1 MNHNY, CDR2 SVGAGI (reference sequence). CDR3 region: CASSSLLGGVDNEQFF. The CDR3 DNA is TGTGCCAGCAGTTCCCTACTGGGCGGGGTTGACAATGAGCAGTTCTTC.

V usage is TRBV28 and J usage is TRBJ1-6; weak D call: TRBD1 (5 bases). The CDR3 runs 13 residues. The germline V gene has CDR1 MDHEN and CDR2 SYDVKM. V was cut by 5 bases and J by 10 bases, with 12 bases left in between. This CDR3 is CASSQGTISPLHF. For the CDR3, the DNA is TGTGCCAGCAGTCAGGGCACTATATCACCCCTCCACTTT. The variable domain in full, completed from reference TRBV28 and TRBJ1-6, reads DVKVTQSSRYLVKRTGEKVFLECVQDMDHENMFWYRQDPGLGLRLIYFSYDVKMKEKGDIPEGYSVSREKKERFSLILESASTNQTSMYLCASSQGTISPLHFGNGTRLTVT.

This clonotype turned up a few times. This chain connects TRBV7-2 to TRBJ2-2; 16 bases are shared with TRBD2. The CDR3 has 16 amino acids. After removal of 5 bases from V and 13 bases from J, the junction contained 10 bases not matched to a gene. CDR1 SGHTA and CDR2 FQGNSA come from the germline V gene. The CDR3 DNA is TGTGCCAGCAGCCCCCAGGGACTAGCGGGAGGGCCAGCGCTGTTTTTT. This gives the protein CASSPQGLAGGPALFF.

The chain has TRBV5-1 and TRBJ2-1; TRBD1 is a possible D gene (6 bases). The length of the CDR3 is 18 residues. Germline CDR1 is SGHRS and CDR2 is YFSETQ. Trimming took 1 base from V and 0 from J, leaving 17 bases between them. CDR3 coding DNA: TGCGCCAGCAGCTTGAGGCAGGGGCGACCAACCTCCTACAATGAGCAGTTCTTC. Encoded protein: CASSLRQGRPTSYNEQFF.